The T cell receptor beta chain described here comes from a study of shared clonotypes between healthy human individuals. Across the whole study: The donor pool was made up of two women and a few men aged 18 to 49. CD4 naive cells filled three plates per donor, CD4 memory three, CD8 naive two and CD8 memory one. Findings and limits, study-wide: Relative to clonotypes present in all four donors, those not shared had lower generation probabilities.

The protocol was immunoSEQ multiplex PCR, while the TCRdb copy is restricted to in-frame clones and leaves out a portion. Among around 750,000 clones listed, around two thirds were seen once. Those who donated, Caucasian adults without exception, all lived in Nashville, Tennessee. About this clone: What it recognizes is unknown.

The sample comprised memory CD4+ T cells sorted from blood. As to subset: CD45RA-negative fraction. This sequence was found in a woman in her 30s in good health.

This chain's CDR3 is CASSDKVPGNTIYF. For the CDR3, the DNA is TGTGCCAGCAGTGACAAAGTTCCGGGAAACACCATATATTTT. The rearrangement joins TRBV6-4 to TRBJ1-3; D gene uncertain. The V gene lost 2 bases and the J gene lost 4 bases, with 9 bases spanning the gap. Germline CDR1 is MRHNA and CDR2 is SNTAGT. The CDR3 has 14 amino acids.